This T cell receptor beta chain was identified during a study of blood T cells in healthy people across ages. Overall study: The capture of about one barcoded beta molecule per two T cells was achieved by template switching.

Drawing of peripheral blood yielded about 9.6 milliliters from each donor. Using a J-beta primer mix together with a sample-barcoded 5' primer, a second PCR was run for about 7 to 12 cycles. Each CDR3 protein is one row after TCRdb ran MiXCR on the 5' RACE reads. The sample has about 1,600,000 distinct CDR3 sequences, roughly 40% seen once. Trimming cost V 5 bases and J 4 bases, with 26 bases left between them. Per germline, CDR1 SGHTA and CDR2 FQGNSA. This CDR3 comprises 18 residues. This chain joins TRBV7-2 and TRBJ1-1; D is ambiguous. The sequenced sample was blood. This receptor was identified in a young woman in good health. The CDR3 coding sequence is TGTGCCAGCAGCCGAAGCCCCTCCGTGGGAGTATCGAGCACTGAAGCTTTCTTT. This translates into CASSRSPSVGVSSTEAFF.